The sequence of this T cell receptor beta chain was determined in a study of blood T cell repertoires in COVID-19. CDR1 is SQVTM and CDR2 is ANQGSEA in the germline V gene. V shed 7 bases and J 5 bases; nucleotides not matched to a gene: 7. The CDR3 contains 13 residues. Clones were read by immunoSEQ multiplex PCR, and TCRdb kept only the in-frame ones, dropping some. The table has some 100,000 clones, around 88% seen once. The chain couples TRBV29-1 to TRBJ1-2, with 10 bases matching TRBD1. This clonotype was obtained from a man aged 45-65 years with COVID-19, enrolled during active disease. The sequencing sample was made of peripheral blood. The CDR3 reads CSAQGQGIYGYTF. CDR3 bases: TGCAGCGCCCAGGGACAGGGGATATATGGCTACACCTTC.